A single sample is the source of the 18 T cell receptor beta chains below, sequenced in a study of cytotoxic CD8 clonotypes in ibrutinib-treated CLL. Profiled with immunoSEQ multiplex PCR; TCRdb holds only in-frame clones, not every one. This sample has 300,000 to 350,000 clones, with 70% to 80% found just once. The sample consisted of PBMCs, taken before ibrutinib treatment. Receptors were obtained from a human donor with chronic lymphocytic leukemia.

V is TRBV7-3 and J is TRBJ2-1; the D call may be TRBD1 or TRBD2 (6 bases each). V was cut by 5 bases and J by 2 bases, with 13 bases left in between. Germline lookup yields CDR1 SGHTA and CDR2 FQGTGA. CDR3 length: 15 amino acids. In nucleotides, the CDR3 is TGTGCCAGCAGCCCGTACAGGGAGGCCTACAATGAGCAGTTCTTC. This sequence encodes CASSPYREAYNEQFF.

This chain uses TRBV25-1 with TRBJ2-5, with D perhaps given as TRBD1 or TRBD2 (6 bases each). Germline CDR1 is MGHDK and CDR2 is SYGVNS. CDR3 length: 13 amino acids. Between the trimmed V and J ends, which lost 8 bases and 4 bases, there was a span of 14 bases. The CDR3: CASRRGVGETQYF. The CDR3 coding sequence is TGTGCCAGCCGTAGGGGGGTAGGAGAGACCCAGTACTTC.

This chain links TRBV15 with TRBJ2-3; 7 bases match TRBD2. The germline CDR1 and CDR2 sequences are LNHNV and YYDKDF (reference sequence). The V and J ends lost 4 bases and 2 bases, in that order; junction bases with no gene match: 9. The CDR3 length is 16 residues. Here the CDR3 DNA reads TGTGCCACCAGCAAACAGCGGGGTTGGGACACAGATACGCAGTATTTT. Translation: CATSKQRGWDTDTQYF.

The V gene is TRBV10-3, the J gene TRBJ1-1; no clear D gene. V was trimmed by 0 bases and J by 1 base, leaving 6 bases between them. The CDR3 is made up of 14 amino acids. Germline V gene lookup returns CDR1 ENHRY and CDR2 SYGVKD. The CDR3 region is CAISESGGNTEAFF. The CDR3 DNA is TGTGCCATCAGTGAGTCGGGAGGGAACACTGAAGCTTTCTTT.

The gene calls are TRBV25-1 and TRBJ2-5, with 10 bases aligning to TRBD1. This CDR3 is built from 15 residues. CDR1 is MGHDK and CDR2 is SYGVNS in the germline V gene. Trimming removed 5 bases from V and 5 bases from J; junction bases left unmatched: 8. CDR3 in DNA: TGTGCCAGCAGTCCGAGACAGGGGGCCGGCGAGACCCAGTACTTC. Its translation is CASSPRQGAGETQYF.

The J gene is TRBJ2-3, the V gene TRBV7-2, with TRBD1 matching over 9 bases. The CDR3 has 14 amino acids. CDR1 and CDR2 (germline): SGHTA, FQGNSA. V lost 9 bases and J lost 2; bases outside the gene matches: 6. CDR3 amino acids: CASGQGRSTDTQYF. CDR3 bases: TGTGCCAGTGGACAGGGGAGGTCCACAGATACGCAGTATTTT.

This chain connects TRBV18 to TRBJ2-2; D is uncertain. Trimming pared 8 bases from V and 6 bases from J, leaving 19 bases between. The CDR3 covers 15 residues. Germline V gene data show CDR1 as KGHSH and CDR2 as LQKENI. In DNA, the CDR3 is TGTGCCAGCACGACAAGTACGTCTGGGGCCGGGGAGCTGTTTTTT. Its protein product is CASTTSTSGAGELFF.

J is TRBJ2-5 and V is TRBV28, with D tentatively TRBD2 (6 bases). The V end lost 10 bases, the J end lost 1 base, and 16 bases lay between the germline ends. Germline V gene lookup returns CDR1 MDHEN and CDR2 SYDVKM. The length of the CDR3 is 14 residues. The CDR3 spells CAIQPRGGQETQYF. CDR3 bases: TGTGCCATTCAACCGCGGGGTGGCCAAGAGACCCAGTACTTC.

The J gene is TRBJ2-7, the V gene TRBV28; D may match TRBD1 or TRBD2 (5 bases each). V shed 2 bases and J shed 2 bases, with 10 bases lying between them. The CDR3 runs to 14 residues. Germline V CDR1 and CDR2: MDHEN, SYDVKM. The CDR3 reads CASSLGGQTYEQYF. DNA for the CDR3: TGTGCCAGCAGTTTAGGGGGTCAGACCTACGAGCAGTACTTC.

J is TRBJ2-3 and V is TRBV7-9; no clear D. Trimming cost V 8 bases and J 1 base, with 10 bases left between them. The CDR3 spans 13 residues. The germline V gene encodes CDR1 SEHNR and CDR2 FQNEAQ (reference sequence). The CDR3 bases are TGTGCCAGCCTTATGTGGGGCACAGATACGCAGTATTTT. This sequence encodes CASLMWGTDTQYF.

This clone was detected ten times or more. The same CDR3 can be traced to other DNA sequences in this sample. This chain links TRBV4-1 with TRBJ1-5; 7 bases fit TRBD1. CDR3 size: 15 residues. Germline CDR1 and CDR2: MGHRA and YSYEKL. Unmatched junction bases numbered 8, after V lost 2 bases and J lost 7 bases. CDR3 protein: CASSQTRQGGQPQHF. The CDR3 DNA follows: TGCGCCAGCAGCCAAACTAGACAGGGCGGGCAGCCCCAGCATTTT.

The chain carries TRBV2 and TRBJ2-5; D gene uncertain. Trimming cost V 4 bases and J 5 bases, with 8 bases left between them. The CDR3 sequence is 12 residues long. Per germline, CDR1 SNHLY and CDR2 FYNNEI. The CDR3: CASSVYGETQYF. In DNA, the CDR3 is TGTGCCAGCAGTGTCTACGGCGAGACCCAGTACTTC.

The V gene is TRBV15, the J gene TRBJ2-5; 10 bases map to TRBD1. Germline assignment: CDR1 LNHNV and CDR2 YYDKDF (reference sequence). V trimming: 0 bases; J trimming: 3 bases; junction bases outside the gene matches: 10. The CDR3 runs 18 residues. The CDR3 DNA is TGTGCCACCAGCAGAGATTTATTTACCGGGACAGGGGAAGAGACCCAGTACTTC. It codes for CATSRDLFTGTGEETQYF. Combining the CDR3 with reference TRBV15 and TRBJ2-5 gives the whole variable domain DAMVIQNPRYQVTQFGKPVTLSCSQTLNHNVMYWYQQKSSQAPKLLFHYYDKDFNNEADTPDNFQSRRPNTSFCFLDIRSPGLGDTAMYLCATSRDLFTGTGEETQYFGPGTRLLVL.

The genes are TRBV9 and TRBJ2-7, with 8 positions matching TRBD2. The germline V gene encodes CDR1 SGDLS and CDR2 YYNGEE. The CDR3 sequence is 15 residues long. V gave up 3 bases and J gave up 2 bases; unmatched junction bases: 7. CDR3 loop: CASSAVAGHPYEQYF. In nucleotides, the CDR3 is TGTGCCAGCAGCGCTGTAGCGGGGCATCCCTACGAGCAGTACTTC.

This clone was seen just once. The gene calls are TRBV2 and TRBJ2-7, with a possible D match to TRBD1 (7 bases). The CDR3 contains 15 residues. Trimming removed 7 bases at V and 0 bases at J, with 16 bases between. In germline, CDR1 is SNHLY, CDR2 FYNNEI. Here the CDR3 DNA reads TGTGCCAGCAAACCTCACAGGGGACTCTCCTACGAGCAGTACTTC. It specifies CASKPHRGLSYEQYF.

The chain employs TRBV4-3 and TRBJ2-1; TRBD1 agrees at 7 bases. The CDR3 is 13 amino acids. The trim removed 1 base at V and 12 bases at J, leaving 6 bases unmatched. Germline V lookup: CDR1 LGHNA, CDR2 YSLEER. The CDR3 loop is CASSQGGQNRQFF. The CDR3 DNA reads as TGCGCCAGCAGCCAAGGGGGACAGAACAGGCAGTTCTTC.

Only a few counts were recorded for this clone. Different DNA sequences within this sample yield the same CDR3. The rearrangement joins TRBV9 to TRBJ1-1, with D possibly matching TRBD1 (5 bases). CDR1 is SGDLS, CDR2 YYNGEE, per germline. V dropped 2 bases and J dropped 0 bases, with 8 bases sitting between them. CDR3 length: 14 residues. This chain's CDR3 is CASSVETVNTEAFF. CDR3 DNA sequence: TGTGCCAGCAGCGTGGAGACAGTGAACACTGAAGCTTTCTTT. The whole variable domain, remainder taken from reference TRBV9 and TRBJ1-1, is DSGVTQTPKHLITATGQRVTLRCSPRSGDLSVYWYQQSLDQGLQFLIQYYNGEERAKGNILERFSAQQFPDLHSELNLSSLELGDSALYFCASSVETVNTEAFFGQGTRLTVV.

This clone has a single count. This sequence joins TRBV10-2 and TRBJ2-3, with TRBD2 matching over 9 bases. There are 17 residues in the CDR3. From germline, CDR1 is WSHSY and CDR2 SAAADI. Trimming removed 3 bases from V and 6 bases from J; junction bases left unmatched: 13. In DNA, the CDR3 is TGCGCCAGCAGTGATGAGTTGCGGCTAGCGGGACCCGATACGCAGTATTTT. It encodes CASSDELRLAGPDTQYF.